This T cell receptor (beta chain) comes out of a study of PD-L1 blockade in urothelial cancer. Study-wide context: Blood samples contained a median 141,255 T cells.

Germline CDR1 and CDR2: MNHEY and SMNVEV (reference sequence). V dropped 3 bases and J dropped 7; count of bases not matched to a gene: 5. The CDR3 runs to 14 residues. Sequencing used immunoSEQ multiplex PCR; TCRdb keeps in-frame clones, though not all of them. The sample carries about 80,000 clones, roughly 87% recorded once. The chain couples TRBV27 to TRBJ2-1; 8 bases map to TRBD1. Sequenced here: PBMCs, sampled around atezolizumab (anti-PD-L1) treatment. The receptor was derived from a woman aged 70 to 79 with urothelial cancer. CDR3 amino acids: CASSFQGARNEQFF. CDR3 DNA sequence: TGTGCCAGCAGTTTTCAGGGGGCTCGGAATGAGCAGTTCTTC.